The 32 T cell receptor beta chains given below trace back to one sample, sequenced in a study of vaccination and CD4 T cells after COVID-19 (dated by TCRdb to between 2021 and 2024). Antigens for these TCRs are unknown. The treatment or condition label here, explained by the study, means: roughly 10-day PBMC culture with coronavirus spike peptide pools or control peptides (ViraFEST assay). The library was generated by PCR. The instrument given in TCRdb is Illumina iSeq 100. DNA from cultured CD4+ T cells underwent TCR sequencing with the Oncomine TCR Beta short-read assay at the Johns Hopkins FTIC core. The public reads were run again by TCRdb, first through fastp at Q25 and then through MiXCR, and only productive beta chains were kept. Entries are consolidated by CDR3 protein sequence, retaining the most common genes and DNA. The sample table lists about 15,000 distinct CDR3 sequences, over 30% of them with a count of one. Around a sixth of the sample is in the top ten clones.

Sequencing was done on a sample of cultured CD4+ T cells from blood. These receptors originate from a human donor with COVID-19.

The J gene is TRBJ1-5, the V gene TRBV19; 8 positions match TRBD1. The CDR3 loop spans 16 amino acids. V shed 6 bases and J 5 bases; nucleotides not matched to a gene: 12. The germline V gene encodes CDR1 LNHDA and CDR2 SQIVND (reference sequence). The CDR3 protein is CASRRTLDRADQPQHF. CDR3 nucleotides: TGTGCCAGTAGGAGGACCCTGGACAGGGCCGATCAGCCCCAGCATTTT.

The rearrangement uses TRBV6-2 or TRBV6-3 and TRBJ1-5, with D possibly matching TRBD1 (5 bases). Germline CDR1 reads MNHEY; CDR2 reads SVGEGT. There are 15 residues in the CDR3. V lost 5 bases and J 0 bases, leaving 11 bases between the germline ends. CDR3 DNA sequence: TGTGCCAGCAGTCGACAGTCCTCTAGCAATCAGCCCCAGCATTTT. It translates to CASSRQSSSNQPQHF.

The J gene is TRBJ1-6, the V gene TRBV15; D is ambiguous. The germline CDR1 and CDR2 sequences are LNHNV and YYDKDF (reference sequence). Between the trimmed V and J ends, which lost 0 bases and 11 bases, there was a span of 14 bases. The CDR3 spans 15 residues. The CDR3 nucleotides are TGTGCCACCAGCAGAGATCCGACTGGATGGCCACCCCTCCACTTT. Translating gives CATSRDPTGWPPLHF.

DNA of the CDR3: TGCAGTGCTAGTTCCAATCAGCCCCAGCATTTT. Translated, it gives CSASSNQPQHF. The chain combines TRBV20-1 with TRBJ1-5; D remains unclear. The length of the CDR3 is 11 residues. Germline V gives CDR1 DFQATT, CDR2 SNEGSKA (reference sequence). Trimming took off 3 bases at V and 3 bases at J, with 3 bases between the two ends.

The rearrangement uses TRBV27 and TRBJ2-2, with 9 bases matching TRBD1. The V and J ends lost 6 bases and 2 bases, in that order; junction bases with no gene match: 7. There are 16 residues in the CDR3. The germline V gene encodes CDR1 MNHEY and CDR2 SMNVEV (reference sequence). This CDR3 reads CASRETTGGNTGELFF. CDR3 in DNA: TGTGCCAGCAGGGAGACTACAGGGGGCAACACCGGGGAGCTGTTTTTT.

The chain is built from TRBV11-2 and TRBJ2-7; D possibly matches TRBD1 or TRBD2 (5 bases each). V dropped 1 base and J dropped 7 bases, with 17 bases sitting between them. This CDR3 spans 15 amino acids. The germline CDR1 and CDR2 sequences are SGHAT and FQNNGV. In nucleotides, the CDR3 is TGTGCCAGCAGCTTAGGGGGGTCAAGGGGCTGGGAGCAGTACTTC. This encodes CASSLGGSRGWEQYF.

The chain has TRBV21-1 and TRBJ1-1; TRBD1 is the table's D call, not checked against the DNA. TRBV21-1 is listed as a pseudogene. This CDR3 has 13 amino acids. In nucleotides, the CDR3 is TGTGCCAGCAGCAAAAGGGACCTAAGTGAAGCTTTCTTT. Residues: CASSKRDLSEAFF.

The rearrangement joins TRBV6-1 to TRBJ2-2, with 11 bases fitting TRBD2. Losses at the gene ends were 8 bases for V and 7 bases for J; bases not matched to a gene: 9. Germline loops: CDR1 MNHNS, CDR2 SASEGT. This CDR3 spans 15 amino acids. CDR3 residues: CASVRSGGAFGELFF. The CDR3 DNA follows: TGTGCCAGCGTCCGTAGCGGGGGGGCGTTCGGGGAGCTGTTTTTT.

In this sample, this clonotype turned up a few times. The V and J genes are TRBV7-2 and TRBJ1-1, with no clear D. V lost 8 bases to trimming and J lost 12 bases, with 19 bases between them. CDR1 is SGHTA, CDR2 FQGNSA, per germline. CDR3 length: 12 residues. CDR3 residues: CASSGGVRETFF. The CDR3 DNA follows: TGTGCCAGCTCGGGCGGGGTAAGGGAAACTTTCTTT. Full variable domain (missing parts from reference TRBV7-2 and TRBJ1-1): GAGVSQSPSNKVTEKGKDVELRCDPISGHTALYWYRQSLGQGLEFLIYFQGNSAPDKSGLPSDRFSAERTGGSVSTLTIQRTQQEDSAVYLCASSGGVRETFFGQGTRLTVV.

This clonotype turned up a few times. This sequence joins TRBV5-1 and TRBJ2-5, with D possibly TRBD1 on 6 matching bases. Trimming took off 5 bases at V and 0 bases at J, with 17 bases between the two ends. The CDR3 runs 16 residues. CDR1 is SGHRS, CDR2 YFSETQ, per germline. The CDR3 spells CASRDTGTRHQETQYF. CDR3 bases: TGCGCCAGCAGGGATACCGGGACAAGACACCAAGAGACCCAGTACTTC.

A few counts support this clonotype. The chain uses TRBV7-8 and TRBJ2-3; 11 bases fit TRBD2. Per the germline V gene, CDR1 is SGHVS and CDR2 is FQNEAQ. The CDR3 sequence is 15 residues long. The V gene end was trimmed by 2 bases and the J gene end by 7 bases; junction bases not matched to a gene: 5. The CDR3 region has the DNA TGTGCCAGCAGCTTAAGGCTAGCGGGGGGACATACGCAGTATTTT. Encoded protein: CASSLRLAGGHTQYF.

The J gene is TRBJ1-1, the V gene TRBV28, with 8 positions matching TRBD1. Per the germline V gene, CDR1 is MDHEN and CDR2 is SYDVKM. The CDR3 has 13 amino acids. Losses at the gene ends were 4 bases for V and 5 bases for J; bases not matched to a gene: 3. In DNA form, the CDR3 reads TGTGCCAGCAGTTCCCGGACAGGGACTGAAGCTTTCTTT. It codes for CASSSRTGTEAFF.

This clonotype occurred a few times. An end of the junction differs from the germline gene, which may be a read error. The chain combines TRBV7-7 with TRBJ2-2, with D tentatively TRBD1 (5 bases). Germline CDR1 reads SSHAT; CDR2 reads FNYEAQ (reference sequence). The CDR3 length is 14 residues. CDR3 sequence (DNA): TGTGCTAGCAGCCCAGACAGGAACACCGGGGAGCTGTTTTTT. Residues: CASSPDRNTGELFF.

In DNA, the CDR3 is TGCGCCAGCAGCCAGTCAGGGTCACAGGAGCAGTACTTC. Translating gives CASSQSGSQEQYF. The rearrangement joins TRBV4-3 to TRBJ2-7, with D possibly being TRBD1 (5 bases). This CDR3 is 13 amino acids long. Trimming stripped 3 bases from V and 7 bases from J, with 13 bases between. CDR1 is LGHNA and CDR2 is YSLEER in the germline V gene.

J is TRBJ2-5 and V is TRBV30; TRBD2 matches at 8 bases. With V trimmed by 0 bases and J by 5 bases, 8 bases remained unmatched. The CDR3 extends over 15 amino acids. Germline values: CDR1 GTSNPN, CDR2 SVGIG (reference sequence). The CDR3 loop reads CAWSVGAGARETQYF. Here the CDR3 DNA reads TGTGCCTGGAGTGTAGGAGCGGGGGCACGGGAGACCCAGTACTTC.

CDR3 amino acids: CSASTRANTGELFF. CDR3 nucleotide sequence: TGCAGTGCTAGTACAAGAGCGAACACCGGGGAGCTGTTTTTT. The genes are TRBV20-1 and TRBJ2-2; D is uncertain. The germline V gene encodes CDR1 DFQATT and CDR2 SNEGSKA (reference sequence). Trimming left V 3 bases short and J 0 bases short, with 8 bases between. The CDR3 totals 14 residues.

Only a few counts were recorded for this clonotype. The rearrangement links TRBV6-1 to TRBJ2-7; D unclear. From germline, CDR1 is MNHNS and CDR2 SASEGT. V was trimmed by 10 bases and J by 2 bases, leaving 12 bases between them. This CDR3 has 12 residues. CDR3 loop: CATLSRTYEQYF. The CDR3 DNA is TGTGCCACATTATCAAGGACCTACGAGCAGTACTTC.

The chain links TRBV6-1 to TRBJ1-3, with D possibly matching TRBD1 (6 bases). CDR3 length equals 13 residues. Germline V gene data show CDR1 as MNHNS and CDR2 as SASEGT. Trimming removed 5 bases at V and 1 base at J, with 6 bases between. CDR3 nucleotides: TGTGCCAGCAGTACAGGGTCTGGAAACACCATATATTTT. The encoded protein is CASSTGSGNTIYF.

V and J are TRBV20-1 and TRBJ2-1; TRBD2 aligns across 13 bases. Trimming at V came to 3 bases and at J to 4 bases, leaving 3 bases not matched to a gene. The CDR3 contains 15 residues. Germline lookup yields CDR1 DFQATT and CDR2 SNEGSKA (reference sequence). The CDR3 DNA is TGCAGTGCTAGCTCACTAGCGGGGGGGTACAATGAGCAGTTCTTC. Translating it yields CSASSLAGGYNEQFF.

This clonotype showed up just a few times. The V call is TRBV6-2 or TRBV6-3, the J call TRBJ1-1, with 7 bases lining up with TRBD1. The length of the CDR3 is 15 residues. The V and J ends lost 5 bases and 3 bases, in that order; junction bases with no gene match: 9. The germline V gene has CDR1 MNHEY and CDR2 SVGEGT. Here the CDR3 reads CASSTHTRGYTEAFF. The CDR3 region has the DNA TGTGCCAGCAGTACTCATACCAGGGGGTACACTGAAGCTTTCTTT.

This chain connects TRBV11-2 to TRBJ2-3; weak D call: TRBD1 (5 bases). Trimming took off 4 bases at V and 4 bases at J, with 9 bases between the two ends. Germline CDR1 and CDR2: SGHAT and FQNNGV. This CDR3 has 13 amino acids. For the CDR3, the DNA is TGTGCCAGCAGCTCCCAGGGTCCAGATACGCAGTATTTT. As protein: CASSSQGPDTQYF. Drawing the rest from reference TRBV11-2 and TRBJ2-3, the complete variable domain is EAGVAQSPRYKIIEKRQSVAFWCNPISGHATLYWYQQILGQGPKLLIQFQNNGVVDDSQLPKDRFSAERLKGVDSTLKIQPAKLEDSAVYLCASSSQGPDTQYFGPGTRLTVL.

The chain employs TRBV6-1 and TRBJ1-2; perhaps TRBD1 as D (5 bases). Germline V gene data show CDR1 as MNHNS and CDR2 as SASEGT. V was trimmed by 7 bases and J by 8 bases, leaving 14 bases between them. The CDR3 loop spans 12 amino acids. The CDR3 DNA follows: TGTGCCAGCATAGGAGGGGCGGGCGGCTACACCTTC. Its translation is CASIGGAGGYTF.

This clonotype has only a few counts. Written as DNA, the CDR3 is TGTGCCAGCACACTACAGGGTATGGAAGCTTTCTTT. It codes for CASTLQGMEAFF. The chain employs TRBV6-1 and TRBJ1-1; TRBD1 might be the D (6 bases). Between the trimmed V and J ends, which lost 7 bases and 8 bases, there was a span of 14 bases. The CDR3 has 12 amino acids. Germline CDR1 is MNHNS and CDR2 is SASEGT.

The genes are TRBV6-1 and TRBJ1-5; perhaps TRBD1 as D (6 bases). From germline, CDR1 is MNHNS and CDR2 SASEGT. The CDR3 length is 17 residues. V lost 6 bases to trimming and J lost 4 bases, with 22 bases between them. Here the CDR3 DNA reads TGTGCCAGCAGGAGTACAGGGTTATCGGGGGAGAATCAGCCCCAGCATTTT. Translating it yields CASRSTGLSGENQPQHF.

This chain connects TRBV28 to TRBJ1-2; tentatively, D is TRBD1 (5 bases). The CDR3 length is 14 residues. Germline V CDR1 and CDR2: MDHEN, SYDVKM. V lost 2 bases and J 7 bases, leaving 14 bases between the germline ends. CDR3 amino acids: CASSLSPGTGGYTF. In DNA form, the CDR3 reads TGTGCCAGCAGTTTAAGCCCCGGGACGGGTGGCTACACCTTC.

This clonotype was observed a few times. The chain carries TRBV11-2 and TRBJ2-1, with a possible D match to TRBD1 (7 bases). Germline V lookup: CDR1 SGHAT, CDR2 FQNNGV. The CDR3 runs to 16 residues. Trimming pared 4 bases from V and 0 bases from J, leaving 13 bases between. DNA for the CDR3: TGTGCCAGCAGCTCCCGCGGGGACAGCTCCTACAATGAGCAGTTCTTC. Translated: CASSSRGDSSYNEQFF.

This rearrangement joins TRBV7-2 to TRBJ2-3, with 7 bases identical to TRBD1. Germline V gene sequence: CDR1 SGHTA, CDR2 FQGNSA. CDR3 length equals 14 residues. With V trimmed by 2 bases and J by 7 bases, 6 bases remained unmatched. The CDR3 region is CASSLNRGRNTQYF. CDR3 sequence (DNA): TGTGCCAGCAGCTTAAACAGGGGACGAAATACGCAGTATTTT.

This clonotype was seen a handful of times. The chain couples TRBV5-1 to TRBJ1-2; D not resolved. The V gene lost 0 bases and the J gene lost 5 bases, with 5 bases spanning the gap. Germline loops: CDR1 SGHRS, CDR2 YFSETQ. CDR3 length equals 12 residues. DNA for the CDR3: TGCGCCAGCAGCTTGGAGGGATATGGCTACACCTTC. Protein product: CASSLEGYGYTF.

This clonotype came up a few times. J is TRBJ2-7 and V is TRBV7-8; D is uncertain. CDR3 size: 14 residues. Germline V CDR1 and CDR2: SGHVS, FQNEAQ. V lost 1 base to trimming and J lost 9 bases, with 16 bases between them. The CDR3 DNA is TGTGCCAGCAGCTTAGTAACGGAGCTAGGTGGGCAGTACTTC. It codes for CASSLVTELGGQYF.

V and J are TRBV11-3 and TRBJ2-1; possible D gene TRBD1, 6 bases. V lost 0 bases and J lost 0, with 9 bases in between. The CDR3 sequence is 16 residues long. Germline CDR1 and CDR2: SGHNT and YENEEA. In nucleotides, the CDR3 is TGTGCCAGCAGCTTAGAAGGGGGAATCTCCTACAATGAGCAGTTCTTC. Translated, it gives CASSLEGGISYNEQFF.

The genes are TRBV11-2 and TRBJ2-2, with 12 bases matching TRBD2. CDR1 is SGHAT, CDR2 FQNNGV, per germline. The CDR3 sequence is 21 residues long. The J segment lost 0 bases and the V segment lost 3 bases, leaving 14 bases of the junction unmatched. The CDR3 protein is CASSLKRLPGLAGPNTGELFF. Written as DNA, the CDR3 is TGTGCCAGCAGCTTGAAACGCCTCCCGGGACTAGCGGGTCCGAACACCGGGGAGCTGTTTTTT.

V is TRBV14 and J is TRBJ2-5; D is unresolved. The CDR3 sequence is 16 residues long. CDR1 is SGHDN, CDR2 FVKESK, per germline. V shed 0 bases and J shed 1 base, with 12 bases lying between them. The CDR3, as DNA: TGTGCCAGCAGCCAAGATATCCATTTTACCCAAGAGACCCAGTACTTC. Amino acids: CASSQDIHFTQETQYF.